This T cell receptor (beta chain) was documented in a study of T-cell memory formation after mild COVID-19. Study at large: Each donor largely had its own TCR clusters.

Overall study findings and caveats: Day 37-peaking second-wave clones had unconfirmed SARS-CoV-2 specificity. Cross-reactive memory appears to have joined, as suggested by some responding clones showing up in pre-infection memory.

This CDR3 is built from 16 residues. Germline CDR1 reads SGHVS; CDR2 reads FNYEAQ. The V and J ends lost 7 bases and 1 base, in that order; junction bases with no gene match: 10. With constant-segment primers, 5'RACE yielded cDNA libraries of TCR alpha and TCR beta that carried sample barcodes and UMIs. TCRdb called the 5' RACE reads again in MiXCR, with one record for every CDR3 protein. The top ten hold 20% to 25% of the sample, which has around 430,000 distinct CDR3 sequences, more than 15% seen once. This clonotype was seen only a few times. Its antigen is currently unknown. The gene calls are TRBV7-6 and TRBJ2-3; 8 bases are a match to TRBD2. Sequencing was performed on PBMCs or a T cell subset sorted from them (not recorded which). The TCR was taken from a man aged 18 to 30 who had mild COVID-19 (a few samples of this study predate the infection). Cell type and time point are not known. This CDR3 reads CASTPAGRGGTDTQYF. CDR3 sequence (DNA): TGTGCCAGCACCCCAGCGGGGCGGGGGGGCACAGATACGCAGTATTTT. The variable domain in full, with the rest retrieved from reference TRBV7-6 and TRBJ2-3, is GAGVSQSPRYKVTKRGQDVALRCDPISGHVSLYWYRQALGQGPEFLTYFNYEAQQDKSGLPNDRFSAERPEGSISTLTIQRTEQRDSAMYRCASTPAGRGGTDTQYFGPGTRLTVL.